The 28 T cell receptor beta chains below were found in one sample sequenced in a study of blood T cells in healthy people across ages (dated by TCRdb to between 2014 and 2017). Libraries were prepared through 5' RACE. TCRdb names Illumina HiSeq 2500 as the instrument used. A second PCR of about 6 to 11 cycles was run with a J-beta primer mix and a sample-barcoded 5' primer. TCRdb reworked the public reads: Q25 trimming with fastp, MiXCR clone assembly, productive beta chains retained. Each entry is one CDR3 protein sequence, shown with its most common DNA and genes. The sample has roughly 1,500,000 distinct CDR3 sequences on record, roughly a third of them singletons. The leading ten clones occupy 10% to 12% of the sample. The source material was blood. These receptor sequences come from a woman aged 25 to 39 in good health.

This chain uses TRBV9 with TRBJ2-2; unclear D gene. CDR1 is SGDLS, CDR2 YYNGEE, per germline. The V end was cut by 0 bases, the J end by 4 bases, with 10 bases between. The length of the CDR3 is 15 residues. The CDR3 coding sequence is TGTGCCAGCAGCGTAGGACAAGGTCGCACCGGGGAGCTGTTTTTT. Encoded protein: CASSVGQGRTGELFF.

This clonotype turned up a few times. This chain uses TRBV3-1 with TRBJ2-5, with TRBD2 matching 9 bases. J gave up 4 bases and V 4 bases, and 7 bases lay outside the gene matches. Germline CDR1 and CDR2: LGHDT and YNNKEL (reference sequence). CDR3 length equals 15 residues. The CDR3 DNA reads as TGTGCCAGCAGCCTCGGGACTAGCAGAGGAGAGACCCAGTACTTC. Translation gives CASSLGTSRGETQYF.

This clonotype was seen a few times. The rearrangement uses TRBV6-6 and TRBJ2-7, with 10 bases aligning to TRBD1. This CDR3 is 16 amino acids long. Germline assignment: CDR1 MNHNY and CDR2 SVGAGI (reference sequence). V was clipped by 0 bases and J by 2 bases; unmatched bases: 4. CDR3 DNA: TGTGCCAGCAGTTACTCGATGGGACAGGGGCCCTACGAGCAGTACTTC. Translation gives CASSYSMGQGPYEQYF.

The J gene is TRBJ2-3, the V gene TRBV4-3; D remains ambiguous. From germline, CDR1 is LGHNA and CDR2 YSLEER. Trimming took 0 bases from V and 4 from J, leaving 11 bases between them. The CDR3 is 15 residues long. DNA for the CDR3: TGCGCCAGCAGCCAAGATACTCTACCCGCAGATACGCAGTATTTT. This gives the protein CASSQDTLPADTQYF.

This chain uses TRBV5-5 with TRBJ2-3; TRBD2 matches at 7 bases. This CDR3 is 16 amino acids long. From germline, CDR1 is SGHKS and CDR2 YYEKEE (reference sequence). The junction had 12 bases not matched to a gene; V was cut back by 4 bases and J by 4 bases. CDR3 nucleotides: TGTGCCAGCAGCAAAGAGACTAGCTCTGTTGCAGATACGCAGTATTTT. Translation: CASSKETSSVADTQYF.

The J gene is TRBJ2-7, the V gene TRBV4-1; 10 bases are shared with TRBD2. Germline trimming cut 0 bases from V and 6 bases from J; bases unmatched to any gene: 8. The germline CDR1 and CDR2 sequences are MGHRA and YSYEKL. The CDR3 length is 16 residues. CDR3 region: CASSQDSASGSPEQYF. The CDR3 nucleotides are TGCGCCAGCAGCCAAGATTCGGCTAGCGGGAGCCCCGAGCAGTACTTC.

This clonotype was counted between two and nine times. This chain joins TRBV20-1 and TRBJ2-5; 8 bases are shared with TRBD1. Germline CDR1 and CDR2: DFQATT and SNEGSKA (reference sequence). CDR3 length: 15 residues. V shed 0 bases, J shed 2 bases, and the junction held 5 bases outside the gene matches. CDR3 DNA: TGCAGTGCTAGAGATCTGGGGACAGGACAAGAGACCCAGTACTTC. This codes for CSARDLGTGQETQYF.

This clonotype appeared many times. The chain combines TRBV5-1 with TRBJ2-7; D is unclear. In germline, CDR1 is SGHRS, CDR2 YFSETQ. Trimming removed 3 bases from V and 0 bases from J, with 7 bases in between. The CDR3 is made up of 13 amino acids. CDR3 bases: TGCGCCAGCAGCTCGTCGAGCTCCTACGAGCAGTACTTC. It yields the protein CASSSSSSYEQYF. Filled out from reference TRBV5-1 and TRBJ2-7, the complete variable domain reads KAGVTQTPRYLIKTRGQQVTLSCSPISGHRSVSWYQQTPGQGLQFLFEYFSETQRNKGNFPGRFSGRQFSNSRSEMNVSTLELGDSALYLCASSSSSSYEQYFGPGTRLTVT.

The V call is TRBV5-1, the J call TRBJ1-6, with TRBD1 identical over 7 bases. V dropped 5 bases and J dropped 12; count of bases not matched to a gene: 11. The CDR3 consists of 14 residues. CDR1 and CDR2 from the germline V gene are SGHRS and YFSETQ. CDR3 loop: CASRTDRVGGPLHF. For the CDR3, the DNA is TGCGCCAGCAGAACTGACAGGGTCGGCGGACCCCTCCACTTT.

V gene TRBV5-1 combines with J gene TRBJ1-4; unclear D gene. Trimming left V 1 base short and J 5 bases short, with 9 bases between. This CDR3 is 14 amino acids long. The germline V gene has CDR1 SGHRS and CDR2 YFSETQ. The CDR3 sequence: CASSLQTPNEKLFF. For the CDR3, the DNA is TGCGCCAGCAGCTTGCAGACGCCGAATGAAAAACTGTTTTTT.

The chain is built from TRBV4-1 and TRBJ2-7, with TRBD2 matching over 7 bases. The CDR3 runs to 14 residues. From germline, CDR1 is MGHRA and CDR2 YSYEKL. V was pared by 1 base and J by 7 bases, with 7 bases of the junction left unmatched. The CDR3 sequence: CASSQGLREWEQYF. DNA of the CDR3: TGCGCCAGCAGCCAAGGGTTGCGGGAGTGGGAGCAGTACTTC.

This clonotype has a handful of counts. The genes are TRBV6-2 or TRBV6-3 and TRBJ1-2; D is uncertain. CDR1 and CDR2 (germline): MNHEY, SVGEGT. This CDR3 comprises 13 residues. V was clipped by 2 bases and J by 5 bases, with 9 bases between them. The CDR3 is CASSYRTEYGYTF. The CDR3 DNA reads TGTGCCAGCAGTTACCGGACGGAGTATGGCTACACCTTC.

The chain employs TRBV7-2 and TRBJ2-1; no clear D. V was pared by 1 base and J by 5 bases, with 24 bases between. Germline lookup yields CDR1 SGHTA and CDR2 FQGNSA. The CDR3 length is 19 residues. CDR3 protein: CASSLDPTVSASLHNEQFF. The DNA for the CDR3 is TGTGCCAGCAGCTTAGATCCCACAGTAAGCGCGAGTCTCCACAATGAGCAGTTCTTC.

This clonotype has only a few counts. The chain uses TRBV19 and TRBJ2-5; TRBD1 aligns across 8 bases. After removal of 2 bases from V and 6 bases from J, the junction contained 8 bases not matched to a gene. Per the germline V gene, CDR1 is LNHDA and CDR2 is SQIVND (reference sequence). CDR3 length: 15 residues. The DNA of the CDR3 is TGTGCCAGTAGTATACGACCCGGACAGGGAAAGACCCAGTACTTC. Amino acids: CASSIRPGQGKTQYF.

This clonotype was seen a few times. V and J are TRBV5-1 and TRBJ2-1; 7 bases fit TRBD1. Germline CDR1 is SGHRS and CDR2 is YFSETQ. Trimming cost V 4 bases and J 2 bases; bases outside gene matches: 6. The CDR3 runs to 15 residues. The CDR3 here is CASSPGQTTYNEQFF. The CDR3 DNA sequence: TGCGCCAGCAGCCCGGGACAGACCACCTACAATGAGCAGTTCTTC.

The V gene is TRBV12-3 or TRBV12-4, the J gene TRBJ1-2; TRBD1 matches at 7 bases. J gave up 4 bases and V 2 bases, and 4 bases lay outside the gene matches. The CDR3 consists of 14 residues. The chain's CDR3 is CASSLQQGSYGYTF. The CDR3 DNA sequence: TGTGCCAGCAGTTTACAACAGGGGAGCTATGGCTACACCTTC.

The V and J genes are TRBV7-7 and TRBJ2-3; 9 nucleotides line up with TRBD2. The V segment lost 10 bases and the J segment 1 base; nucleotides outside the gene matches: 12. Germline values: CDR1 SSHAT, CDR2 FNYEAQ (reference sequence). The CDR3 is 16 residues long. Here the CDR3 reads CANDVGAGGGTDTQYF. CDR3 bases: TGTGCCAACGACGTCGGAGCGGGGGGCGGCACAGATACGCAGTATTTT.

The chain has TRBV28 and TRBJ1-1; D gene ambiguous. This CDR3 is built from 12 residues. The V end was cut by 9 bases, the J end by 1 base, with 9 bases between. From germline, CDR1 is MDHEN and CDR2 SYDVKM. CDR3 sequence (DNA): TGTGCCAGTCTTTTCAGGAACACTGAAGCTTTCTTT. Residues: CASLFRNTEAFF.

This clonotype turned up a few times. This chain uses TRBV20-1 with TRBJ2-3, with 8 positions matching TRBD2. CDR1 and CDR2 (germline): DFQATT, SNEGSKA (reference sequence). Trimming at V came to 6 bases and at J to 0 bases, leaving 8 bases not matched to a gene. This CDR3 contains 15 residues. The CDR3 DNA sequence: TGCAGTGCCCTCACTAGCGGTGCTAGCACAGATACGCAGTATTTT. This sequence encodes CSALTSGASTDTQYF.

This clonotype occurred a few times. The chain uses TRBV4-2 and TRBJ2-1; TRBD2 might be the D (7 bases). The CDR3 has 15 amino acids. The V gene lost 3 bases and the J gene lost 4 bases, with 13 bases spanning the gap. The germline CDR1 and CDR2 sequences are LGHNA and YNFKEQ. The CDR3 region has the DNA TGTGCCAGCAGCCATGGCGGGGGCGCTTACAATGAGCAGTTCTTC. Translation gives CASSHGGGAYNEQFF.

This clonotype was counted between two and nine times. This rearrangement joins TRBV5-6 to TRBJ1-1; no reliable D call. V was clipped by 7 bases and J by 5 bases, with 18 bases between them. In germline, CDR1 is SGHDT, CDR2 YYEEEE. The length of the CDR3 is 14 residues. This CDR3 reads CASGKARRLTEAFF. DNA of the CDR3: TGTGCCAGCGGAAAGGCCCGTAGGTTAACTGAAGCTTTCTTT.

As to this clonotype: One end of the junction does not line up with germline, which may come from a read error. The V call is TRBV30, the J call TRBJ2-5; D might be TRBD1 or TRBD2, each matching 5 bases. CDR1 is GTSNPN, CDR2 SVGIG, per germline (reference sequence). This CDR3 comprises 12 residues. CDR3 amino acids: CAWSGTRETRYF. CDR3 DNA: TGTGCCTGGAGTGGGACAAGGGAGACCCGGTACTTC.

V and J are TRBV27 and TRBJ2-1, with D perhaps TRBD1 or TRBD2 (6 bases each). Trimming shortened V by 7 bases and J by 8 bases, and 18 bases separated the two germline ends. CDR1 and CDR2 (germline): MNHEY, SMNVEV (reference sequence). The CDR3 extends over 14 amino acids. CDR3 DNA sequence: TGTGCCAGCACCGTTTCTCCGGGGGCCCATGAGCAGTTCTTC. It encodes CASTVSPGAHEQFF.

This clonotype was seen more than once but under ten times. The rearrangement uses TRBV7-9 and TRBJ2-1, with D tentatively TRBD1 or TRBD2 (6 bases each). The CDR3 sequence is 15 residues long. The V end lost 4 bases, the J end lost 5 bases, and 15 bases lay between the germline ends. Germline loops: CDR1 SEHNR, CDR2 FQNEAQ (reference sequence). The CDR3 loop reads CASSSTGASDNEQFF. In DNA, the CDR3 is TGTGCCAGCAGCTCGACGGGGGCTTCGGACAATGAGCAGTTCTTC. The whole variable domain, remainder taken from reference TRBV7-9 and TRBJ2-1, is DTGVSQNPRHKITKRGQNVTFRCDPISEHNRLYWYRQTLGQGPEFLTYFQNEAQLEKSRLLSDRFSAERPKGSFSTLEIQRTEQGDSAMYLCASSSTGASDNEQFFGPGTRLTVL.

In its sample, this clonotype was seen a few times. V and J are TRBV12-3 or TRBV12-4 and TRBJ2-5; D is unresolved. This CDR3 contains 14 residues. V lost 5 bases, J lost 1 base, and 11 bases lay in between. The CDR3 spells CASSPPYGQETQYF. The CDR3 region has the DNA TGTGCCAGCAGTCCCCCTTACGGCCAAGAGACCCAGTACTTC.

V gene TRBV9 combines with J gene TRBJ2-7; D not certain. Per the germline V gene, CDR1 is SGDLS and CDR2 is YYNGEE. V shed 1 base and J shed 6 bases, with 17 bases lying between them. The CDR3 length is 15 residues. The CDR3 reads CASSVSGSPLVEQYF. The CDR3 DNA reads as TGTGCCAGCAGCGTATCTGGGTCCCCCCTTGTCGAGCAGTACTTC.

This chain links TRBV30 with TRBJ2-1; the D gene is possibly TRBD2 (6 bases). The CDR3 spans 16 residues. The germline V gene encodes CDR1 GTSNPN and CDR2 SVGIG (reference sequence). The V and J ends lost 3 bases and 0 bases respectively, with 15 bases between them. CDR3 DNA sequence: TGTGCCTGGAGGGGGGGACGGGCTAGCTCCTACAATGAGCAGTTCTTC. It is translated as CAWRGGRASSYNEQFF.

There are a few counts of this clonotype. The chain links TRBV2 to TRBJ2-7; D not certain. V lost 7 bases to trimming and J lost 0 bases, with 7 bases between them. Germline V CDR1 and CDR2: SNHLY, FYNNEI. CDR3 size: 12 residues. This chain's CDR3 is CASKPGSYEQYF. CDR3 nucleotides: TGTGCCAGCAAACCCGGCTCCTACGAGCAGTACTTC.